This T cell receptor (beta chain) is drawn from a study of response to subunit inactivated influenza vaccine. Overall study results and limits: Only a handful of new T cells, the authors suggested, are recruited with each seasonal influenza vaccination.

This clonotype was counted ten times or more. Its cognate antigen is unknown. A single record per CDR3 protein comes from TCRdb applying MiXCR to the RT-PCR reads. The top ten clones hold around 13% of a sample with about 480,000 distinct CDR3 sequences, over 10% of them seen once. Sequenced here: PBMCs from blood, sampled about 40 days after vaccination. The TCR comes from a man aged 50 or older who received an inactivated influenza vaccine.

CDR3 region: CSARDGAGIVKTQYF. The CDR3, as DNA: TGCAGTGCTAGAGACGGCGCGGGGATCGTAAAGACCCAGTACTTC. The chain employs TRBV20-1 and TRBJ2-5, with TRBD2 as a possible D gene (6 bases). V lost 0 bases, J lost 6 bases, and 17 bases lay in between. The CDR3 has 15 residues. The germline CDR1 and CDR2 sequences are DFQATT and SNEGSKA (reference sequence).